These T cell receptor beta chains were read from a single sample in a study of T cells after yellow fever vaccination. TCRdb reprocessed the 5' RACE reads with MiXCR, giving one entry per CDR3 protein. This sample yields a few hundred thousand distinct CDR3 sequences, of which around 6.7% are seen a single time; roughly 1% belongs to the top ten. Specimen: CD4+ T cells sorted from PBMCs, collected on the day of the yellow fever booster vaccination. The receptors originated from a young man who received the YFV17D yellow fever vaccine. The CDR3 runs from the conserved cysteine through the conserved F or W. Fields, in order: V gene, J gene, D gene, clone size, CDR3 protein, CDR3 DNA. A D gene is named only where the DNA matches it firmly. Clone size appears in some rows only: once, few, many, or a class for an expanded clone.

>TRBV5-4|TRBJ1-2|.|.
CASSLDGTRGYTF
TGTGCCAGCAGCTTGGACGGGACTCGGGGCTACACCTTC
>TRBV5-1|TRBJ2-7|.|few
CASSHRQGSGVEQYF
TGCGCCAGCAGCCATCGACAGGGATCGGGGGTCGAGCAGTACTTC
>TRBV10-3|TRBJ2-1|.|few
CAISEGRFFSNEQFF
TGTGCCATCAGTGAGGGCCGCTTTTTCAGCAATGAGCAGTTCTTC
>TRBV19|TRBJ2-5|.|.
CASSIDDSPQETQYF
TGTGCCAGTAGTATCGACGACAGCCCCCAAGAGACCCAGTACTTC
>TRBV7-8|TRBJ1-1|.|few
CASSLASGANTEAFF
TGTGCCAGCAGCTTAGCGTCAGGGGCGAACACTGAAGCTTTCTTT
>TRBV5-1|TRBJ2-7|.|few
CASSPRTGSEQYF
TGCGCCAGCAGCCCGAGGACCGGTAGTGAGCAGTACTTC
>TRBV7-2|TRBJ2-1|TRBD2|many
CASTLAGPGLNGQFF
TGTGCCAGCACCCTAGCGGGTCCCGGATTAAACGGGCAGTTCTTC
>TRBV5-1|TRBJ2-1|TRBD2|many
CASSLTASGRIEQFF
TGCGCCAGCAGCTTGACCGCTAGCGGGAGGATTGAGCAGTTCTTC
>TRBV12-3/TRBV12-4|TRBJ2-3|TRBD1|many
CASILDRGADTQYF
TGTGCCAGCATCCTCGACAGGGGCGCAGATACGCAGTATTTT
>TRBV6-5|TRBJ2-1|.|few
CASSYSGPNNEQFF
TGTGCCAGCAGTTACTCCGGTCCAAACAATGAGCAGTTCTTC
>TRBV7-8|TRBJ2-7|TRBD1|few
CASSLKQGASYEQYF
TGTGCCAGCAGCTTAAAGCAGGGGGCGTCCTACGAGCAGTACTTC
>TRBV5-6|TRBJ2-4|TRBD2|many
CASSLTSALAKNIQYF
TGTGCCAGCAGCCTGACTAGCGCCTTAGCCAAAAACATTCAGTACTTC
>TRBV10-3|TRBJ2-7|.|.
CAISESHPTYEQYF
TGTGCCATCAGTGAGTCACACCCTACCTACGAGCAGTACTTC
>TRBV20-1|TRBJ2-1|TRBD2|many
CSAPGTSKQFF
TGCAGTGCTCCCGGGACTAGCAAACAGTTCTTC
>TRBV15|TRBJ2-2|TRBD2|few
CATSGLAPGELFF
TGTGCCACCAGCGGACTAGCCCCCGGGGAGCTGTTTTTT
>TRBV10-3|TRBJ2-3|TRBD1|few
CATNRGKETDTQYF
TGTGCCACCAACAGGGGAAAGGAAACAGATACGCAGTATTTT
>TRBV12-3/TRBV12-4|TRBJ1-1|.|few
CASSFNQGAFF
TGTGCCAGCAGTTTCAATCAGGGGGCTTTCTTT
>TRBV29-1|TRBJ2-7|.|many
CSVLVNYEQYF
TGCAGCGTCTTAGTAAACTACGAGCAGTACTTC
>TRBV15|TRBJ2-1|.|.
CATSRSGGNEQFF
TGTGCCACCAGCAGGAGTGGGGGGAATGAGCAGTTCTTC
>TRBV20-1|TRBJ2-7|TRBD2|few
CSAGRASGRAGLATNYEQYF
TGCAGTGCTGGCCGGGCTAGCGGGAGGGCCGGACTTGCTACAAACTACGAGCAGTACTTC
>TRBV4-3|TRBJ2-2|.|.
CASSRVGGELFF
TGCGCCAGCAGCCGCGTGGGGGGGGAGCTGTTTTTT
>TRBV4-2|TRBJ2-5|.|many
CASSQDLGDRETQYF
TGTGCCAGCAGCCAAGATTTGGGGGACCGAGAGACCCAGTACTTC
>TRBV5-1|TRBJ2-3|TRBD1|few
CASSERTGGGDTQYF
TGCGCCAGCAGCGAACGGACAGGGGGTGGAGATACGCAGTATTTT
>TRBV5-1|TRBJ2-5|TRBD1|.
CASSTGTVQETQYF
TGCGCCAGCAGCACAGGGACAGTTCAAGAGACCCAGTACTTC
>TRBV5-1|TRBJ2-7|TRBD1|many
CASSLGTGGYEQYF
TGCGCCAGCAGCCTCGGGACAGGGGGGTACGAGCAGTACTTC
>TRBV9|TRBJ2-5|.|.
CASSDSGGSRETQYF
TGTGCCAGCAGCGATAGCGGAGGGAGTCGAGAGACCCAGTACTTC